This T cell receptor (beta chain) was recorded in a study of cytomegalovirus exposure and HLA in healthy donors. About this clone itself: Antigen specificity is unknown.

V was trimmed by 7 bases and J by 2 bases, leaving 14 bases between them. The CDR3 has 14 residues. The V gene's germline CDR1 is MNHEY and CDR2 SMNVEV (reference sequence). The study drew the donors from its roughly 120-subject validation cohort, separate from the approximately 700-subject first cohort. General study findings and limits: There were a few CMV-associated chains whose specificity for CMV antigens was confirmed in vitro. Most TCRs appeared rarely, but some public TCRs recurred in many donors.

The assay was immunoSEQ multiplex PCR, and TCRdb's table has in-frame clones only and misses some. The table includes more than 250,000 clones, about nine tenths detected once. The chain recombines TRBV27 with TRBJ2-5; D not resolved. The sequenced sample was PBMCs. The TCR sequence derives from a woman under 40 in good health and CMV-seropositive. The CDR3 nucleotides are TGTGCCAGCACCCCCTCTTGGGGTCAAGAGACCCAGTACTTC. Its protein is CASTPSWGQETQYF.